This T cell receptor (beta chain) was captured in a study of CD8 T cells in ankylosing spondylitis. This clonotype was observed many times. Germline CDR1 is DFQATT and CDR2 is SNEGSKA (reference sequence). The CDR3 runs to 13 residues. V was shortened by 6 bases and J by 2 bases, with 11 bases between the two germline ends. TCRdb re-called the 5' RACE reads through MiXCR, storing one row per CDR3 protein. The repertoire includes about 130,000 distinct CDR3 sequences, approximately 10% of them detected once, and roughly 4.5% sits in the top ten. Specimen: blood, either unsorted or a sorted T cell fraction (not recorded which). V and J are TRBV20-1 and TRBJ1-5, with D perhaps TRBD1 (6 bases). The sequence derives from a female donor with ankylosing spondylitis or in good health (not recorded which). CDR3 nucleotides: TGCAGTGCCGAGACAGGCCGCAATCAGCCCCAGCATTTT. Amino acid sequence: CSAETGRNQPQHF.